The 18 T cell receptor beta chains listed next were all sequenced from one sample in a study of beta chain features in type 1 diabetes. Reverse transcribing all isolated RNA meant expressed TCRB transcripts were sequenced. Assay used: immunoSEQ multiplex PCR; TCRdb lists only in-frame clones, some missing. The sample lists around 500,000 clones, approximately 10% occurring once. Material: naive CD4+ T cells from blood. These receptors came from a woman between 18 and 30 years old in good health.

This clone was observed a few times. This chain joins TRBV5-1 and TRBJ2-5; 7 bases agree with TRBD2. Germline V gives CDR1 SGHRS, CDR2 YFSETQ. Trimming removed 2 bases from V and 0 bases from J; junction bases left unmatched: 1. The CDR3 sequence is 14 residues long. The CDR3 loop reads CASSFLADQETQYF. DNA of the CDR3: TGCGCCAGCAGCTTCCTAGCGGACCAAGAGACCCAGTACTTC.

The chain uses TRBV19 and TRBJ2-1, with D perhaps TRBD2 (5 bases). The V gene lost 3 bases and the J gene lost 4 bases, with 22 bases spanning the gap. Germline V gene data show CDR1 as LNHDA and CDR2 as SQIVND (reference sequence). There are 18 residues in the CDR3. In DNA, the CDR3 is TGTGCCAGTAGTATTGAGCGGTCCCAGAAGAGTCGATACAATGAGCAGTTCTTC. This translates into CASSIERSQKSRYNEQFF. The variable domain in full, completed from reference TRBV19 and TRBJ2-1, reads DGGITQSPKYLFRKEGQNVTLSCEQNLNHDAMYWYRQDPGQGLRLIYYSQIVNDFQKGDIAEGYSVSREKKESFPLTVTSAQKNPTAFYLCASSIERSQKSRYNEQFFGPGTRLTVL.

This chain connects TRBV19 to TRBJ2-4, with 7 bases lining up with TRBD1. This CDR3 region has 13 residues. J was trimmed by 3 bases and V by 4 bases; bases with no gene match: 0. CDR1 and CDR2 from the germline V gene are LNHDA and SQIVND (reference sequence). The CDR3 loop is CASSRQGKNIQYF. CDR3 DNA sequence: TGTGCCAGTAGTAGACAGGGCAAAAACATTCAGTACTTC.

In this sample, this clone turned up a few times. The chain couples TRBV4-3 to TRBJ1-1; D remains ambiguous. Germline-derived CDR1 and CDR2 are LGHNA and YSLEER. The V gene lost 1 base and the J gene lost 0 bases, with 6 bases spanning the gap. This CDR3 contains 14 residues. The CDR3, as DNA: TGCGCCAGCAGCCAAGTGGGGATGAACACTGAAGCTTTCTTT. Its translation: CASSQVGMNTEAFF.

The chain uses TRBV9 and TRBJ2-4, with TRBD1 matching 7 bases. The CDR3 extends over 15 amino acids. The germline gives CDR1 SGDLS, CDR2 YYNGEE. The V gene end was trimmed by 0 bases and the J gene end by 5 bases; junction bases not matched to a gene: 5. The CDR3 region is CASSVETGPQNIQYF. CDR3 in DNA: TGTGCCAGCAGCGTAGAGACAGGGCCCCAAAACATTCAGTACTTC. The entire variable domain, with the rest obtained from reference TRBV9 and TRBJ2-4, is as follows: DSGVTQTPKHLITATGQRVTLRCSPRSGDLSVYWYQQSLDQGLQFLIQYYNGEERAKGNILERFSAQQFPDLHSELNLSSLELGDSALYFCASSVETGPQNIQYFGAGTRLSVL.

This clone was counted a few times. The rearrangement uses TRBV2 and TRBJ2-4; 10 positions agree with TRBD2. Germline values: CDR1 SNHLY, CDR2 FYNNEI. V lost 4 bases to trimming and J lost 0 bases; unmatched junction nucleotides: 6. The CDR3 has 17 amino acids. The CDR3 region has the DNA TGTGCCAGCAGTGTAACTAGCGGGGCTATAGCCAAAAACATTCAGTACTTC. It translates to CASSVTSGAIAKNIQYF.

This clone was found a few times. The chain links TRBV11-3 to TRBJ1-1, with D possibly being TRBD1 (5 bases). The V end was cut by 5 bases, the J end by 3 bases, with 10 bases between. The CDR3 is made up of 13 amino acids. Germline lookup yields CDR1 SGHNT and CDR2 YENEEA. CDR3 amino acids: CASSTQGYTEAFF. The CDR3 DNA reads as TGTGCCAGCAGCACCCAGGGATACACTGAAGCTTTCTTT. Looking up the rest from reference TRBV11-3 and TRBJ1-1 gives the full variable domain: EAGVVQSPRYKIIEKKQPVAFWCNPISGHNTLYWYLQNLGQGPELLIRYENEEAVDDSQLPKDRFSAERLKGVDSTLKIQPAELGDSAVYLCASSTQGYTEAFFGQGTRLTVV.

This chain connects TRBV20-1 to TRBJ1-2; no definite D call. CDR3 size: 9 residues. Germline V gene data show CDR1 as DFQATT and CDR2 as SNEGSKA (reference sequence). V lost 3 bases to trimming and J lost 7 bases, with 3 bases between them. This CDR3 reads CSASSGYTF. The CDR3 DNA is TGCAGTGCTAGTTCTGGCTACACCTTC.

The gene calls are TRBV7-2 and TRBJ2-7; 9 bases fit TRBD1. The germline CDR1 and CDR2 sequences are SGHTA and FQGNSA. V was clipped by 2 bases and J by 4 bases; unmatched bases: 6. The CDR3 loop spans 15 amino acids. In nucleotides, the CDR3 is TGTGCCAGCAGCTTACCGGGACAGGGATCATACGAGCAGTACTTC. This encodes CASSLPGQGSYEQYF. Using reference TRBV7-2 and TRBJ2-7 for the parts outside the CDR3, the full variable domain is GAGVSQSPSNKVTEKGKDVELRCDPISGHTALYWYRQSLGQGLEFLIYFQGNSAPDKSGLPSDRFSAERTGGSVSTLTIQRTQQEDSAVYLCASSLPGQGSYEQYFGPGTRLTVT.

A few counts support this clone. The rearrangement links TRBV9 to TRBJ2-1; 9 bases fit TRBD2. In germline, CDR1 is SGDLS, CDR2 YYNGEE. Germline trimming cut 3 bases from V and 6 bases from J; bases unmatched to any gene: 7. CDR3 length equals 15 residues. CDR3 nucleotide sequence: TGTGCCAGCAGCGCCCTAGCGGGGAGCGCCAATGAGCAGTTCTTC. Its translation: CASSALAGSANEQFF. The variable domain in full, completed from reference TRBV9 and TRBJ2-1, reads DSGVTQTPKHLITATGQRVTLRCSPRSGDLSVYWYQQSLDQGLQFLIQYYNGEERAKGNILERFSAQQFPDLHSELNLSSLELGDSALYFCASSALAGSANEQFFGPGTRLTVL.

Only a few counts were recorded for this clone. This may come from a read error, since a much larger clone is one base off. This chain connects TRBV11-3 to TRBJ2-1; no firm D call. Germline CDR1 is SGHNT and CDR2 is YENEEA. This CDR3 spans 11 amino acids. CDR3 residues: CASSSHNEQFF. The CDR3 region has the DNA TGTGCCAGCAGCTCCCACAATGAGCAGTTCTTC.

V is TRBV15 and J is TRBJ2-1; D uncertain. V lost 1 base, J lost 3 bases, and 7 bases lay in between. CDR1 is LNHNV and CDR2 is YYDKDF in the germline V gene (reference sequence). The CDR3 totals 14 residues. Here the CDR3 reads CATSRAGVYNEQFF. As DNA, the CDR3 is TGTGCCACCAGCAGAGCGGGCGTCTACAATGAGCAGTTCTTC.

This clone was detected a few times. The chain joins TRBV5-6 to TRBJ2-1; D is undetermined. Germline lookup yields CDR1 SGHDT and CDR2 YYEEEE. V dropped 2 bases and J dropped 1 base, with 10 bases sitting between them. This CDR3 has 15 amino acids. The CDR3 protein is CASSLWGHSYNEQFF. The DNA for the CDR3 is TGTGCCAGCAGCTTATGGGGTCATTCCTACAATGAGCAGTTCTTC.

As for this clone: Other DNA sequences in the sample encode the same CDR3. This chain uses TRBV25-1 with TRBJ1-3; D unclear. The CDR3 is 13 residues long. V was pared by 5 bases and J by 0 bases, with 5 bases between. Germline CDR1 and CDR2: MGHDK and SYGVNS. CDR3: CASSLSSGNTIYF. The DNA for the CDR3 is TGTGCCAGCAGTTTGAGCTCTGGAAACACCATATATTTT.

The chain uses TRBV5-6 and TRBJ2-6, with D tentatively TRBD1 (6 bases). Germline values: CDR1 SGHDT, CDR2 YYEEEE. Deletions cut 2 bases from V and 0 bases from J, with 15 bases between. The CDR3 consists of 18 residues. The CDR3 region has the DNA TGTGCCAGCAGCTTACAGGGAGTGCGTCCCTCTGGGGCCAACGTCCTGACTTTC. Translating gives CASSLQGVRPSGANVLTF.

This sequence joins TRBV19 and TRBJ2-5; either TRBD1 or TRBD2 may fit D (5 bases each). Germline V lookup: CDR1 LNHDA, CDR2 SQIVND (reference sequence). The CDR3 consists of 12 residues. Trimming shortened V by 5 bases and J by 8 bases, and 12 bases separated the two germline ends. The CDR3 DNA sequence: TGTGCCAGTAGTCCCGGGACCGCAACCCAGTACTTC. It codes for CASSPGTATQYF.

This clone was observed a handful of times. This chain uses TRBV7-6 with TRBJ2-1; 9 nucleotides agree with TRBD2. Trimming took 5 bases from V and 16 from J; bases not matched to a gene: 12. This CDR3 region has 13 residues. Germline CDR1 is SGHVS and CDR2 is FNYEAQ. This CDR3 is CASSRTRLAAAFF. As DNA, the CDR3 is TGTGCCAGCAGCCGAACCCGACTAGCGGCGGCTTTCTTC.

The rearrangement links TRBV27 to TRBJ2-7, with D unresolved. The CDR3 totals 13 residues. The V gene lost 5 bases and the J gene lost 2 bases, with 10 bases spanning the gap. From germline, CDR1 is MNHEY and CDR2 SMNVEV (reference sequence). The CDR3 is CASSPRGAYEQYV. As DNA, the CDR3 is TGTGCCAGCAGTCCCCGTGGGGCCTACGAGCAGTACGTC.